This TCR beta chain came from a study of cytomegalovirus exposure and HLA in healthy donors. The wider study: The study's early data release held about 85 million unique TCRs from HLA-typed donors.

The primer mix had 60 Vbeta and 13 Jbeta primers. Assay used: immunoSEQ multiplex PCR; TCRdb lists only in-frame clones, some missing. This sample carries about 140,000 clones, 65% to 85% of them seen once, and the ten largest clones take more than 0.95%. The study, taken as a whole, reports: Earlier analysis found most TCR beta V segments productive about 87% or about 30% of the time. Donors were assumed by presence/absence analyses to have roughly uniform sequencing depth.

V lost 4 bases to trimming and J lost 0 bases; unmatched junction nucleotides: 4. CDR1 SGDLS and CDR2 YYNGEE come from the germline V gene. This CDR3 region has 14 residues. On this clone itself: What it binds is not known.

This chain joins TRBV9 and TRBJ2-7, with 7 bases fitting TRBD1. This clonotype was obtained from a man aged 18 to 29 in good health and CMV-seronegative. The sequenced sample was PBMCs. The CDR3 nucleotides are TGTGCCAGCAGCCCCGGGACAGACTCCTACGAGCAGTACTTC. Translating gives CASSPGTDSYEQYF.